The clone carrying this T cell receptor (beta chain) showed up just once. Measured with immunoSEQ multiplex PCR; TCRdb has only the in-frame clones, and not every one. The sample records 20,000 to 25,000 clones, roughly 91% being singletons. The entry originates in a study of T cell changes during pregnancy in multiple sclerosis. CDR1 is SEHNR, CDR2 FQNEAQ, per germline (reference sequence). The CDR3 loop spans 12 amino acids. Trimming took 1 base from V and 6 from J, leaving 7 bases between them. V is TRBV7-9 and J is TRBJ2-7; D may be TRBD2 (6 bases). This TCR derives from a female donor with multiple sclerosis, enrolled in a pregnancy study. The sequenced sample was CD8+ T cells from peripheral blood mononuclear cells, obtained in the third trimester of pregnancy. This chain's CDR3 is CASSLDGGEQYF. The DNA of the CDR3 is TGTGCCAGCAGCTTAGACGGGGGCGAGCAGTACTTC.